The clone carrying this T cell receptor (beta chain) has ten or more counts. TCRdb re-called clones via MiXCR from the PCR reads. Of around 17,000 clones listed, 25% to 30% are singletons. This sample is drawn from a study of metastatic and nonmetastatic thyroid tumors. No patient had received any treatment before thyroid surgery. CDR3 length equals 18 residues. The V end was cut by 2 bases, the J end by 4 bases, with 24 bases between. This sequence was found in a female donor with papillary thyroid cancer or a benign thyroid nodule (not recorded which). Some clones in this sample may be carry-over from other donors' samples. Sequenced input: tumor tissue. The chain employs TRBV12-3 or TRBV12-4 and TRBJ2-7; a possible D gene is TRBD1 (7 bases). CDR3 coding DNA: TGTGCCAGCAGTTTATCCTATTTGGGAGGACCGGACAGGTACGAGCAGTACTTC. Amino acid sequence: CASSLSYLGGPDRYEQYF.